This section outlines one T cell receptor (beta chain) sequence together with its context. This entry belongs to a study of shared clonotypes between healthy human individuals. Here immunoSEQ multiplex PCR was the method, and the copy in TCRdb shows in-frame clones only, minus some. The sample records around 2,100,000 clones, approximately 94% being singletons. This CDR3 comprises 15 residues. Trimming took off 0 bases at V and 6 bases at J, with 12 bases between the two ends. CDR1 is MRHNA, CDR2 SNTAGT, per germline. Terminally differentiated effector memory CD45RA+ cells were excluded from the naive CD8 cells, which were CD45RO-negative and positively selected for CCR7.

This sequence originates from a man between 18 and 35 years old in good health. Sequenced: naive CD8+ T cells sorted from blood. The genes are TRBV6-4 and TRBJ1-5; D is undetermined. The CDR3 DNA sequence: TGTGCCAGCAGTGACTCGATACAGAACGCTCAGCCCCAGCATTTT. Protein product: CASSDSIQNAQPQHF.